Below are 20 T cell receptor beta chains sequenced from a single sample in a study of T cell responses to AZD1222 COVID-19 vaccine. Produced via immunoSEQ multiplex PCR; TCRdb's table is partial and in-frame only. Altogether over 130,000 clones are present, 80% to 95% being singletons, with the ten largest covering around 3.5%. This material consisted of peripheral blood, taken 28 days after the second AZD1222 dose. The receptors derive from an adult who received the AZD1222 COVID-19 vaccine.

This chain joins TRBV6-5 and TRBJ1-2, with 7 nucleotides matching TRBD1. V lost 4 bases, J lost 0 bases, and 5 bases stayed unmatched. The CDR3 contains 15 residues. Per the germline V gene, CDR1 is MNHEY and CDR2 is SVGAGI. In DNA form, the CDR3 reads TGTGCCAGCAGTTTCAGGGACAGTCCTAACTATGGCTACACCTTC. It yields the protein CASSFRDSPNYGYTF.

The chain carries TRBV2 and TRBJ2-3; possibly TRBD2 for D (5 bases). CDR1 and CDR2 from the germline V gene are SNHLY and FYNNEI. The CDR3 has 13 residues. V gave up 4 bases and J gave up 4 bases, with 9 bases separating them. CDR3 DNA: TGTGCCAGCAGTGCGGAACTAGCAGATACGCAGTATTTT. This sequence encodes CASSAELADTQYF.

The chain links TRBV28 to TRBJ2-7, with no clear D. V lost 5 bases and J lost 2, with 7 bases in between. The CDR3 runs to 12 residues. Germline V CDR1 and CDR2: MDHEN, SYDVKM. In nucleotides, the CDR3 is TGTGCCAGCAGTGGTTACCCCTACGAGCAGTACTTC. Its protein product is CASSGYPYEQYF.

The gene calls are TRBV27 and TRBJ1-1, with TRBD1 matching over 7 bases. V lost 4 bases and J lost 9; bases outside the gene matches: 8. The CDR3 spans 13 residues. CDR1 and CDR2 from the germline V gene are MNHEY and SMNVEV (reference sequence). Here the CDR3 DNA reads TGTGCCAGCAGTTCTACTCGACAGGGTAAAGCTTTCTTT. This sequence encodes CASSSTRQGKAFF.

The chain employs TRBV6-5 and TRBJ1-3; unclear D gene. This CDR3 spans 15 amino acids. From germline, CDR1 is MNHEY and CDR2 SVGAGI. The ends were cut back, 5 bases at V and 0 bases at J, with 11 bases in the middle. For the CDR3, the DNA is TGTGCCAGCAGTCGGGGTTTCCACTCTGGAAACACCATATATTTT. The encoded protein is CASSRGFHSGNTIYF.

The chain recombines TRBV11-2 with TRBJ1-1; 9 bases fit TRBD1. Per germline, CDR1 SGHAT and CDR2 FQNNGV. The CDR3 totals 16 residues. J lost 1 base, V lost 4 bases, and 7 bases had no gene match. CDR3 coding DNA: TGTGCCAGCAGCTGGAAGACAGGGGGGACGAACACTGAAGCTTTCTTT. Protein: CASSWKTGGTNTEAFF.

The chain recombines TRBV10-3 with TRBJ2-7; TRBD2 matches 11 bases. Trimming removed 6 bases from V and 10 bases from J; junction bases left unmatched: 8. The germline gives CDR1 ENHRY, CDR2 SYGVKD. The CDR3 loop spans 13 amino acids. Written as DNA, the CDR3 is TGTGCCATCAGCCTAGCGGGAGGCCCTCTACAGTACTTC. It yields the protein CAISLAGGPLQYF.

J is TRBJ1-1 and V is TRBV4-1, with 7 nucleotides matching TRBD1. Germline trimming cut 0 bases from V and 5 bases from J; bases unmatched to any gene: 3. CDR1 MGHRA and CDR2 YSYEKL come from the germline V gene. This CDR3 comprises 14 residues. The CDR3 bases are TGCGCCAGCAGCCAAGAGGAGGGGGCGACTGAAGCTTTCTTT. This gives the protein CASSQEEGATEAFF.

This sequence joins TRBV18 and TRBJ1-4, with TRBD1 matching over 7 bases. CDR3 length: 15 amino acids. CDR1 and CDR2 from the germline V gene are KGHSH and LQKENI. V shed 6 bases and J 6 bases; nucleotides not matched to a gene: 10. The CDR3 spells CASSSAGTEDEKLFF. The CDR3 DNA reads TGTGCCAGCTCCTCAGCAGGGACAGAGGATGAAAAACTGTTTTTT.

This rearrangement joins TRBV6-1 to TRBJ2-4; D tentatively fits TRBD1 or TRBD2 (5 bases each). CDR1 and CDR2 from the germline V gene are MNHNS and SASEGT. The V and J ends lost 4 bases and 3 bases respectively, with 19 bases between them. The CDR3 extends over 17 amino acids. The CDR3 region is CASSASGAVYIKNIQYF. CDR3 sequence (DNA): TGTGCCAGCAGTGCCTCCGGGGCAGTTTATATCAAAAACATTCAGTACTTC.

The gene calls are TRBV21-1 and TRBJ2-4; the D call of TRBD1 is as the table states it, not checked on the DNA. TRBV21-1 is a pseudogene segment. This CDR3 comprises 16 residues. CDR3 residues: CTERGTGLSVKNIQYF. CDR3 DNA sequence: TGTACTGAGCGAGGGACAGGGTTATCGGTCAAAAACATTCAGTACTTC.

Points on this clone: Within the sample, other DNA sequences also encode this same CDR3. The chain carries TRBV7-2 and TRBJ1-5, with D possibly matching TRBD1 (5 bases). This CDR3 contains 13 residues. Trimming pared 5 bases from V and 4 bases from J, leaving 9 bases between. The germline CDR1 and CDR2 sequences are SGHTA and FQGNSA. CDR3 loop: CASSPQGNQPQHF. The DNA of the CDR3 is TGTGCCAGCAGCCCCCAGGGAAATCAGCCCCAGCATTTT.

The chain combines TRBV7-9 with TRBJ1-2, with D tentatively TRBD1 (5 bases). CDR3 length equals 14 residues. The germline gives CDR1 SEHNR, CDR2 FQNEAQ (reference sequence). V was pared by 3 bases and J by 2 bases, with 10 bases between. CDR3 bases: TGTGCCAGCAGCTTGGGACGCGCGAACTATGGCTACACCTTC. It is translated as CASSLGRANYGYTF.

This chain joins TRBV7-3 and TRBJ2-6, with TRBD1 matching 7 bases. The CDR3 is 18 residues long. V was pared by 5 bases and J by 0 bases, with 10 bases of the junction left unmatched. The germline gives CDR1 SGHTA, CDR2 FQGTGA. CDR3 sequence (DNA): TGTGCCAGCAGCCAACCGGGACAGCTGGCCTCTGGGGCCAACGTCCTGACTTTC. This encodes CASSQPGQLASGANVLTF.

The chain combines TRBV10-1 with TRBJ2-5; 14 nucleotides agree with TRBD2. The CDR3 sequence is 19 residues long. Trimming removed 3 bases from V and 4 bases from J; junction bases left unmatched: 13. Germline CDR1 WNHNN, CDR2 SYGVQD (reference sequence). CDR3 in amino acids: CASSDPVPGLAGDGETQYF. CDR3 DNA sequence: TGCGCCAGCAGTGACCCGGTCCCGGGACTAGCGGGAGATGGAGAGACCCAGTACTTC.

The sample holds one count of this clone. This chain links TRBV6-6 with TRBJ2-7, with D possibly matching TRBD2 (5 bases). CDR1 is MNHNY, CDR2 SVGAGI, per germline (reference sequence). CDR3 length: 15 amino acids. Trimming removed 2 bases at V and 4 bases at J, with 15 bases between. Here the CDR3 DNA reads TGTGCCAGCAGTTACGTTACGGGAAAACCTTACGAGCAGTACTTC. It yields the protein CASSYVTGKPYEQYF.

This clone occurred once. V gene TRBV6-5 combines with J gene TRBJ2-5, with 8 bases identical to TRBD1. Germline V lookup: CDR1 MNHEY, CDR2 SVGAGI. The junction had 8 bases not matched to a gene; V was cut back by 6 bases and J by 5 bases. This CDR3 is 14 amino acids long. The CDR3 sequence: CASSSGGAGETQYF. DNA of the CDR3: TGTGCCAGCAGCTCAGGGGGCGCAGGGGAGACCCAGTACTTC.

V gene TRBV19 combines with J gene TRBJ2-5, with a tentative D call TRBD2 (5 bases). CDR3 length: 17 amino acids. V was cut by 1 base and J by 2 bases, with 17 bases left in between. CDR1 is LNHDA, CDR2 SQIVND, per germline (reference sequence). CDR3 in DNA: TGTGCCAGTAGTATAGTTTTGCGTAACAGAGGGCAAGAGACCCAGTACTTC. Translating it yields CASSIVLRNRGQETQYF.

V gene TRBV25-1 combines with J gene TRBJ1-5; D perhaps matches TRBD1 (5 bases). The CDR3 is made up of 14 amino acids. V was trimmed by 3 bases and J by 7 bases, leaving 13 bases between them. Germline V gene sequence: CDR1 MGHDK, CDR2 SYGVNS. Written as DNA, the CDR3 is TGTGCCAGCAGTGATAGAACCGGGGCCCAGCCCCAGCATTTT. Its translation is CASSDRTGAQPQHF.

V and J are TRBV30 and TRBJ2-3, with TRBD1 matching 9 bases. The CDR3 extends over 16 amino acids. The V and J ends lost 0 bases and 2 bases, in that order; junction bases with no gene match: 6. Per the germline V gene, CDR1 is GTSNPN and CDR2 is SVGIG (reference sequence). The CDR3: CAWSVPRTGDTDTQYF. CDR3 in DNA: TGTGCCTGGAGTGTACCAAGGACAGGGGACACAGATACGCAGTATTTT.